This entry features one T cell receptor beta chain sequence. Other DNA sequences within the sample encode an identical CDR3. These data belong to a study of shared clonotypes between healthy human individuals. The method was immunoSEQ multiplex PCR; TCRdb's version includes in-frame clones alone and lacks a portion of them. The sample contains a few million clones, about 92% of which appear only once. Per germline, CDR1 MNHNS and CDR2 SASEGT. The germline V and J ends were trimmed by 6 bases and 2 bases, with 9 bases remaining between them. This CDR3 spans 13 amino acids. The sequence was collected from a man aged 18 to 29 in good health. Some clones in this sample may be carry-over from other donors' samples. V usage is TRBV6-1 and J usage is TRBJ2-3; D may correspond to TRBD1 or TRBD2 (6 bases each). Source material: naive CD4+ T cells from PBMCs. The subset was: CD45RA+ positively selected. CDR3 loop: CASSGGPTDTQYF. CDR3 nucleotide sequence: TGTGCCAGCAGCGGGGGCCCCACAGATACGCAGTATTTT.